Included here is one TCR beta chain sequence, with context. These data are taken from a study of blood T cell repertoires in COVID-19. The germline V gene has CDR1 LNHDA and CDR2 SQIVND (reference sequence). Trimming took 7 bases from V and 1 from J, leaving 8 bases between them. The CDR3 spans 13 residues. The method was immunoSEQ multiplex PCR; TCRdb's version includes in-frame clones alone and lacks a portion of them. The table includes some 200,000 clones, roughly three quarters detected once. The TCR was taken from a woman aged 50 to 65 with active or convalescent COVID-19. The gene calls are TRBV19 and TRBJ1-5; no clear D gene. Source material: peripheral blood. CDR3 in DNA: TGTGCCAGTACCGACGGGAGCAATCAGCCCCAGCATTTT. This codes for CASTDGSNQPQHF. Variable domain in full (rest from reference TRBV19 and TRBJ1-5): DGGITQSPKYLFRKEGQNVTLSCEQNLNHDAMYWYRQDPGQGLRLIYYSQIVNDFQKGDIAEGYSVSREKKESFPLTVTSAQKNPTAFYLCASTDGSNQPQHFGDGTRLSIL.